This T cell receptor beta chain was documented in a study of cytomegalovirus exposure and HLA in healthy donors. Study-wide results and limits: TRBV6-2, TRBV6-3 and some other V segments were unresolvable in 87-base-pair reads. The study listed roughly 160 cytomegalovirus-associated TCR beta chains.

The CDR3 runs to 13 residues. Trimming took 5 bases from V and 3 from J; bases not matched to a gene: 6. Germline CDR1 reads GTSNPN; CDR2 reads SVGIG (reference sequence). In the PCR, 60 Vbeta and 13 Jbeta primers were used. The protocol was immunoSEQ multiplex PCR, while the TCRdb copy is restricted to in-frame clones and leaves out a portion. The sample has some 160,000 clones; 60% to 85% are singletons. Each donor was healthy, and each was a bone marrow donor. Notes on this clone: The antigen remains undetermined.

Sample: PBMCs. This sequence was found in a woman aged 40-49 years in good health and CMV-seropositive. The J gene is TRBJ1-2, the V gene TRBV30, with 7 bases identical to TRBD1. The CDR3: CAWGKGADYGYTF. The CDR3 region has the DNA TGTGCCTGGGGGAAGGGGGCTGACTATGGCTACACCTTC.